This T cell receptor (beta chain) is drawn from a study of T cell repertoires in cytomegalovirus infection. Study overall: Public TCR beta signatures indicated both CMV infection and matching HLA type. Study findings and constraints: Clonotypes of TCR beta that were HLA-C-restricted and CMV-specific dominated the ex vivo response.

Trimming cost V 5 bases and J 6 bases, with 11 bases left between them. This CDR3 is 12 amino acids long. TCRdb independently ran MiXCR on the reads; one entry per CDR3 protein. The sample lists approximately 120,000 distinct CDR3 sequences, around 32% occurring once. Remarks on this clonotype: Its antigen is undetermined.

This chain connects TRBV12-3 or TRBV12-4 to TRBJ2-7, with D perhaps TRBD2 (5 bases). The sequencing here drew on CD8+ T cells from cultured PBMCs, taken from culture after CMV antigen stimulation. The sequence came from a human donor in good health (CMV status not recorded). Some clones in this sample may be carry-over from other donors' samples. For the CDR3, the DNA is TGTGCCAGCAGTCTCGGGGTTACCGAGCAGTACTTC. This translates into CASSLGVTEQYF.